This TCR beta chain was profiled in a study of blood T cell repertoires in COVID-19. The germline gives CDR1 SGHVS, CDR2 FQNEAQ. V shed 1 base and J 1 base; nucleotides not matched to a gene: 10. This CDR3 spans 19 amino acids. Cohorts were determined from participant-reported clinical history. The table came from immunoSEQ multiplex PCR; TCRdb's copy has only in-frame clones and leaves some out. The sample gives about 280,000 clones, more than 85% of which show up once; 2.5% to 3% is in the top ten. The V call is TRBV7-8, the J call TRBJ2-2, with 9 nucleotides matching TRBD1. This clonotype was sampled from a man aged 35 to 55 who had been exposed to COVID-19. The sample consisted of PBMCs or T cells enriched from blood (not recorded which). This CDR3 is CASSLVGGRQGENTGELFF. The CDR3 region has the DNA TGTGCCAGCAGCTTAGTGGGCGGTCGACAGGGGGAGAACACCGGGGAGCTGTTTTTT.